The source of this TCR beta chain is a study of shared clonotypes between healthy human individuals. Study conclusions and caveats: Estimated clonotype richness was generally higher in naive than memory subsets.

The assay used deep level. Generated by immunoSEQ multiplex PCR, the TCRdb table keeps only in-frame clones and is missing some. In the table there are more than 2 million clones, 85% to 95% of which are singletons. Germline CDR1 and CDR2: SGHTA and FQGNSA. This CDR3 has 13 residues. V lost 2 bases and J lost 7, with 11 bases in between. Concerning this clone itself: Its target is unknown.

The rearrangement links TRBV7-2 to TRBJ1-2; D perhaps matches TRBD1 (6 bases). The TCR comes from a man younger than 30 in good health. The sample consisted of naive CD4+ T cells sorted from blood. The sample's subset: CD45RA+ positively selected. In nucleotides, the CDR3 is TGTGCCAGCAGCTTATCAGGGGTCTTTGGCTACACCTTC. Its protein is CASSLSGVFGYTF. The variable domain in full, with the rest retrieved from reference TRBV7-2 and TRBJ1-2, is GAGVSQSPSNKVTEKGKDVELRCDPISGHTALYWYRQSLGQGLEFLIYFQGNSAPDKSGLPSDRFSAERTGGSVSTLTIQRTQQEDSAVYLCASSLSGVFGYTFGSGTRLTVV.